Here is one T cell receptor (beta chain) with its context. Sequencing was performed with immunoSEQ multiplex PCR; in TCRdb, only in-frame clones are kept and a portion is missing. Of over 150,000 clones listed, 75% to 95% are singletons. This entry comes from a study of control samples from healthy donors and cancer patients. Germline assignment: CDR1 SGHNT and CDR2 YYREEE (reference sequence). The V end lost 3 bases, the J end lost 5 bases, and 15 bases lay between the germline ends. The CDR3 covers 15 residues. The sample consisted of blood. The TCR comes from a woman aged 40 to 50 in good health. The chain combines TRBV5-4 with TRBJ2-1, with D maybe TRBD1 (6 bases). In DNA form, the CDR3 reads TGTGCCAGCAGCTCCCCGGACAGACCCGACAATGAGCAGTTCTTC. It specifies CASSSPDRPDNEQFF.